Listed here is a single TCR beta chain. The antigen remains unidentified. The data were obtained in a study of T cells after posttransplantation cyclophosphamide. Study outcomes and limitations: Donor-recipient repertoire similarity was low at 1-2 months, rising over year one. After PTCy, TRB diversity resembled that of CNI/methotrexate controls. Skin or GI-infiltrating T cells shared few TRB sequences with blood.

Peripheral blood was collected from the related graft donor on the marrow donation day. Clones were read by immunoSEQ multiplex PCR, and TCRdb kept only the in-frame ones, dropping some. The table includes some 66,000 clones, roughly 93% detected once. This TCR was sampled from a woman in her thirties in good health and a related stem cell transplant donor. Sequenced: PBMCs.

The CDR3 region has the DNA TGTGCCAGCAGCAGGGGGCGGCCTAATGAAAAACTGTTTTTT. This gives the protein CASSRGRPNEKLFF. The chain carries TRBV27 and TRBJ1-4, with 8 bases that match TRBD1. The V gene's germline CDR1 is MNHEY and CDR2 SMNVEV (reference sequence). Losses at the gene ends were 6 bases for V and 3 bases for J; bases not matched to a gene: 3. CDR3 length equals 14 residues. Full variable domain (rest looked up from reference TRBV27 and TRBJ1-4): EAQVTQNPRYLITVTGKKLTVTCSQNMNHEYMSWYRQDPGLGLRQIYYSMNVEVTDKGDVPEGYKVSRKEKRNFPLILESPSPNQTSLYFCASSRGRPNEKLFFGSGTQLSVL.